This TCR beta chain was obtained from a study of shared T cell receptors in the human thymus. Only a few counts were recorded for this clone. Generated by immunoSEQ multiplex PCR, the TCRdb table keeps only in-frame clones and is missing some. Among about 710,000 clones, 87% were seen once, and the ten largest hold 0.0094%. This CDR3 spans 15 amino acids. V was cut by 4 bases and J by 1 base, with 12 bases left in between. CDR1 and CDR2 from the germline V gene are SGHDT and YYEEEE. The data also belong to a second study, concerning human thymus T cells. That source adds: It looked as if thymic and blood repertoires used V and J genes in a biased way.

This chain links TRBV5-6 with TRBJ1-5, with D tentatively TRBD1 (6 bases). The specimen was thymocytes. This TCR derives from a boy under two years old with a congenital heart defect. CDR3 loop: CASSQLGQSNQPQHF. CDR3 bases: TGTGCCAGCAGCCAATTAGGACAGAGCAATCAGCCCCAGCATTTT.